This is a list of T cell receptor beta chains from one sample in a study of blood T cell repertoires in COVID-19. Method: immunoSEQ multiplex PCR; TCRdb's copy keeps in-frame clones and lacks some. The data contain tens of thousands of clones, about 85% of them singletons. The sample taken for sequencing was peripheral blood. Receptors were obtained from a human donor in a cohort sampled during active COVID-19. The CDR3 runs from the conserved cysteine through the conserved F or W. D genes are given only for firm matches. Size tells how often a clone was seen (once, few, many) or the class of an expanded clone, and some rows leave it out.

D gene,J gene,V gene,clone size,CDR3 protein,CDR3 DNA
-,TRBJ2-1,TRBV19,-,CASRLDSYNEQFF,TGTGCCAGTAGACTGGACAGCTACAATGAGCAGTTCTTC
-,TRBJ2-1,TRBV4-2,-,CASSQEQDNEQFF,TGTGCCAGCAGCCAAGAACAAGACAATGAGCAGTTCTTC
TRBD1,TRBJ1-3,TRBV2,few,CASRTGVFSGNTIYF,TGTGCCAGCAGGACAGGGGTCTTCTCTGGAAACACCATATATTTT
TRBD2,TRBJ2-5,TRBV6-5,-,CASSNGGAGGETQYF,TGTGCCAGCTCCAACGGGGGGGCCGGGGGTGAGACCCAGTACTTC
-,TRBJ2-5,TRBV7-2,-,CASSNQGRQETQYF,TGTGCCAGCAGCAACCAGGGTCGACAAGAGACCCAGTACTTC
TRBD2,TRBJ2-1,TRBV10-3,-,CAIRAGDGGNEQFF,TGTGCCATCAGGGCGGGGGACGGGGGAAATGAGCAGTTCTTC
TRBD1,TRBJ2-2,TRBV25-1,-,CASSELGTGGTGELFF,TGTGCCAGCAGTGAATTGGGGACAGGGGGCACCGGGGAGCTGTTTTTT
TRBD1,TRBJ1-2,TRBV5-6,-,CASSWGQGPYGYTF,TGTGCCAGCAGCTGGGGACAGGGGCCCTATGGCTACACCTTC
-,TRBJ1-2,TRBV28,-,CASLPLSGGYTF,TGTGCCAGCCTCCCCTTGTCCGGTGGCTACACCTTC
TRBD2,TRBJ2-1,TRBV11-2,-,CASSRKRGLGNEQFF,TGTGCCAGCAGCCGGAAGCGGGGGCTAGGGAATGAGCAGTTCTTC
-,TRBJ2-5,TRBV11-3,-,CASSSTGEAETQYF,TGTGCCAGCAGCTCCACAGGGGAGGCGGAGACCCAGTACTTC
-,TRBJ2-1,TRBV11-2,-,CASSSQGRTYNEQFF,TGTGCCAGCAGCTCCCAGGGTCGCACCTACAATGAGCAGTTCTTC
TRBD2,TRBJ2-5,TRBV5-4,-,CASSLERGRQETQYF,TGTGCCAGCAGCTTGGAGCGGGGGAGACAAGAGACCCAGTACTTC
TRBD2,TRBJ2-3,TRBV7-3,-,CASSSGTRADTQYF,TGTGCCAGCAGCTCCGGGACTAGGGCAGATACGCAGTATTTT
-,TRBJ2-5,TRBV7-2,-,CASSSSGFGETQYF,TGTGCCAGCAGCTCATCGGGATTCGGGGAGACCCAGTACTTC
TRBD1,TRBJ2-2,TRBV3-1/TRBV3-2,-,CASSPDRSNTGELFF,TGTGCCAGCAGCCCGGACAGGTCGAACACCGGGGAGCTGTTTTTT
TRBD1,TRBJ2-6,TRBV5-1,-,CASSLGSLDRGYGGANVLTF,TGCGCCAGCAGCTTGGGTTCGCTGGACAGGGGTTACGGCGGGGCCAACGTCCTGACTTTC
TRBD1,TRBJ2-2,TRBV12-5,once,CASALGQGAGELFF,TGTGCTAGTGCCCTCGGACAGGGGGCCGGGGAGCTGTTTTTT
TRBD2,TRBJ2-5,TRBV15,once,CATSRDPGAGGPWETQYF,TGTGCCACCAGCAGAGATCCTGGAGCGGGGGGGCCCTGGGAGACCCAGTACTTC
TRBD2,TRBJ2-3,TRBV4-3,-,CASSQDVVSGGTDTQYF,TGCGCCAGCAGCCAAGATGTCGTTAGCGGGGGAACAGATACGCAGTATTTT
-,TRBJ2-1,TRBV9,-,CASSRWGEYNEQFF,TGTGCCAGCAGTAGGTGGGGGGAATACAATGAGCAGTTCTTC
-,TRBJ1-5,TRBV7-2,few,CANGAQVSNQPQHF,TGTGCCAACGGAGCACAGGTTAGCAATCAGCCCCAGCATTTT
-,TRBJ2-5,TRBV7-9,-,CASSLDSETQYF,TGTGCCAGCAGCTTAGATTCGGAGACCCAGTACTTC
TRBD1,TRBJ2-1,TRBV5-7,-,CASSSSPGQADNEQFF,TGTGCCAGCAGCTCCAGCCCGGGACAGGCAGACAATGAGCAGTTCTTC
-,TRBJ1-2,TRBV5-1,once,CASSLVGRVKGYTF,TGCGCCAGCAGCTTGGTTGGCAGGGTGAAGGGCTACACCTTC
TRBD1,TRBJ2-4,TRBV10-3,-,CAISETGGEGAKNIQYF,TGTGCCATCAGTGAGACAGGGGGCGAGGGAGCCAAAAACATTCAGTACTTC
-,TRBJ2-3,TRBV19,-,CASSTRRGDTQYF,TGTGCCAGTAGTACCCGTAGGGGGGATACGCAGTATTTT
-,TRBJ2-1,TRBV24-1,once,CATSVGGSYNEQFF,TGTGCCACCAGTGTAGGCGGGTCATACAATGAGCAGTTCTTC
TRBD1,TRBJ2-3,TRBV28,-,CASEQGAWDTQYF,TGTGCCAGCGAACAGGGGGCTTGGGATACGCAGTATTTT
TRBD2,TRBJ2-1,TRBV19,-,CASSDGGGGSNEQFF,TGTGCCAGTAGTGATGGCGGGGGGGGGTCGAATGAGCAGTTCTTC
TRBD1,TRBJ1-3,TRBV27,-,CASSLGGTGTGNTIYF,TGTGCCAGCAGTTTAGGAGGGACAGGGACTGGAAACACCATATATTTT
TRBD1,TRBJ1-6,TRBV6-6,-,CASSPGQGGYNSPLHF,TGTGCCAGCAGTCCAGGACAGGGGGGCTATAATTCACCCCTCCACTTT
TRBD1,TRBJ1-4,TRBV19,once,CASSGTGADEKLFF,TGTGCCAGTAGCGGGACAGGGGCGGATGAAAAACTGTTTTTT
TRBD1,TRBJ2-5,TRBV6-6,-,CASSKRQGMGTQYF,TGTGCCAGCTCAAAAAGACAGGGGATGGGGACCCAGTACTTC
TRBD1,TRBJ2-7,TRBV7-2,-,CASSRRQGAGEQYF,TGTGCCAGCAGCCGCCGACAGGGTGCAGGCGAGCAGTACTTC
TRBD2,TRBJ2-1,TRBV7-3,-,CASSSTSGVGDEQFF,TGTGCCAGCAGCTCAACTAGCGGGGTGGGGGATGAGCAGTTCTTC
TRBD1,TRBJ1-6,TRBV19,-,CASSLGQVDSPLHF,TGTGCCAGTAGTTTGGGACAGGTTGATTCACCCCTCCACTTT
TRBD1,TRBJ1-3,TRBV28,-,CASSLWGQGVVNTIYF,TGTGCCAGCAGTTTATGGGGACAGGGGGTAGTGAACACCATATATTTT
-,TRBJ2-2,TRBV19,-,CASSIDFRGELFF,TGTGCCAGTAGTATAGATTTCAGGGGGGAGCTGTTTTTT
-,TRBJ2-7,TRBV12-3/TRBV12-4,once,CASSLRGHEQYF,TGTGCCAGCAGTTTAAGGGGCCACGAGCAGTACTTC
-,TRBJ1-2,TRBV30,few,CAWSPDRRRYGYTF,TGTGCCTGGAGTCCAGACAGGAGGAGGTATGGCTACACCTTC
-,TRBJ1-1,TRBV28,-,CATLGGPGNTEAFF,TGTGCCACCCTTGGAGGGCCGGGGAACACTGAAGCTTTCTTT
TRBD2,TRBJ2-1,TRBV9,-,CASSTLAGGYNEQFF,TGTGCCAGCAGCACACTAGCGGGGGGATACAATGAGCAGTTCTTC
TRBD2,TRBJ2-5,TRBV4-1,-,CASSQETSNPKTQYF,TGCGCCAGCAGCCAAGAGACTAGCAACCCGAAGACCCAGTACTTC
-,TRBJ2-3,TRBV18,-,CASSLSFGVTDTQYF,TGTGCCAGCTCTCTTTCTTTCGGGGTCACAGATACGCAGTATTTT
TRBD1,TRBJ2-3,TRBV7-8,once,CASSFRKGASTDTQYF,TGTGCCAGCAGCTTTAGGAAGGGGGCTAGCACAGATACGCAGTATTTT
-,TRBJ2-7,TRBV6-4,-,CAPARVPTIYEQYF,TGTGCCCCGGCCCGGGTGCCTACGATCTACGAGCAGTACTTC
-,TRBJ1-1,TRBV6-5,-,CASSLHQGMNTEAFF,TGTGCCAGCAGCCTACACCAGGGTATGAACACTGAAGCTTTCTTT
-,TRBJ2-5,TRBV29-1,-,CSVVRQPRETQYF,TGCAGCGTTGTGCGCCAACCGCGAGAGACCCAGTACTTC
TRBD1,TRBJ2-3,TRBV30,-,CAWTGTGDTDTQYF,TGTGCCTGGACCGGGACAGGAGACACAGATACGCAGTATTTT
-,TRBJ1-2,TRBV4-3,once,CASSQESHYGYTF,TGCGCCAGCAGCCAAGAATCCCATTATGGCTACACCTTC
-,TRBJ2-3,TRBV6-5,once,CASSHRTETDTQYF,TGTGCCAGCAGCCATAGGACAGAAACAGATACGCAGTATTTT